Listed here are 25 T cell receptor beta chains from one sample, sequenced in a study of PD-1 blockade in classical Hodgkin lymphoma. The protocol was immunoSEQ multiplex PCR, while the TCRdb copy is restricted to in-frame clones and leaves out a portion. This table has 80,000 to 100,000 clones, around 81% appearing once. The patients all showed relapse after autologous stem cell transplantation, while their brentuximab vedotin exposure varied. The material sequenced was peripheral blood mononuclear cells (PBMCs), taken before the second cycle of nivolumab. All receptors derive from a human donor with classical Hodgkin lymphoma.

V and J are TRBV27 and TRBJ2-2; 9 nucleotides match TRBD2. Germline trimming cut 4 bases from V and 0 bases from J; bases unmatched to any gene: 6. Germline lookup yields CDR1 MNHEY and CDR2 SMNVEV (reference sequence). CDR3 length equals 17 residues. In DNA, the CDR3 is TGTGCCAGCAGTTCCCTAGGCGGGAGGGCGAACACCGGGGAGCTGTTTTTT. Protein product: CASSSLGGRANTGELFF.

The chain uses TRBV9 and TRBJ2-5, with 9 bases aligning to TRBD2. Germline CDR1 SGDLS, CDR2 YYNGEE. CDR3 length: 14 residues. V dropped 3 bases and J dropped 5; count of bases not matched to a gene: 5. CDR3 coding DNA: TGTGCCAGCAGCGAGGGGACTAGCCGTGAGACCCAGTACTTC. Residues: CASSEGTSRETQYF.

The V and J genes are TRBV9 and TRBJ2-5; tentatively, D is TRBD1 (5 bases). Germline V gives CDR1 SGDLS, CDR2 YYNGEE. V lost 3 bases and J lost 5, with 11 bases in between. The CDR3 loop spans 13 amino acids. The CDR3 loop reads CASSATRGETQYF. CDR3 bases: TGTGCCAGCAGCGCCACAAGGGGCGAGACCCAGTACTTC. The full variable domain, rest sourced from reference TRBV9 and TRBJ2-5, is DSGVTQTPKHLITATGQRVTLRCSPRSGDLSVYWYQQSLDQGLQFLIQYYNGEERAKGNILERFSAQQFPDLHSELNLSSLELGDSALYFCASSATRGETQYFGPGTRLLVL.

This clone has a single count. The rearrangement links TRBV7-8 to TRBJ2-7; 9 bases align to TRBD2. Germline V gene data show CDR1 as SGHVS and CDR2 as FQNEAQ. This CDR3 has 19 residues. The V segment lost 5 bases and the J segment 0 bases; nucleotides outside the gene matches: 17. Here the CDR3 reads CASSPRALLAGATSYEQYF. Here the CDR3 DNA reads TGTGCCAGCAGCCCGCGAGCTCTTTTAGCGGGAGCCACCTCCTACGAGCAGTACTTC.

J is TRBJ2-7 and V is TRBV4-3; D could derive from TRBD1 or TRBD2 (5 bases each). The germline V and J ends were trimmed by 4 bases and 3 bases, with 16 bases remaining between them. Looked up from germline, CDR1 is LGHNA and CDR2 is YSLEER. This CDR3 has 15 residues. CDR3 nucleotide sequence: TGCGCCAGCAGCCTAGAGGGGTTTTGGAGCTACGAGCAGTACTTC. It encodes CASSLEGFWSYEQYF.

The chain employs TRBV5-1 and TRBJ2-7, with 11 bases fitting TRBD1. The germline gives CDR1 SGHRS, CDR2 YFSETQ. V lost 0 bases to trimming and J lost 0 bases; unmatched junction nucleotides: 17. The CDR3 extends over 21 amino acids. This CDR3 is CASSLAIPRDRGNGRSYEQYF. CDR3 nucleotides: TGCGCCAGCAGCTTGGCGATACCCCGGGACAGGGGGAACGGCCGCTCCTACGAGCAGTACTTC.

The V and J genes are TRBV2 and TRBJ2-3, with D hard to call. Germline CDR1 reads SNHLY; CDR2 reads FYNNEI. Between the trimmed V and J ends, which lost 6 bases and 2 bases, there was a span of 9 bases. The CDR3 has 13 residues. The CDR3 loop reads CASSWRTTDTQYF. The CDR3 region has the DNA TGTGCCAGCAGCTGGCGGACCACAGATACGCAGTATTTT.

CDR3 bases: TGTGCCTGGAGTTCATTGGTCGGGGCCGGGGAGCTGTTTTTT. It codes for CAWSSLVGAGELFF. The V gene is TRBV30, the J gene TRBJ2-2; tentative D call: TRBD2 (5 bases). CDR3 length: 14 amino acids. Germline V gene data show CDR1 as GTSNPN and CDR2 as SVGIG (reference sequence). V was shortened by 2 bases and J by 6 bases, with 13 bases between the two germline ends.

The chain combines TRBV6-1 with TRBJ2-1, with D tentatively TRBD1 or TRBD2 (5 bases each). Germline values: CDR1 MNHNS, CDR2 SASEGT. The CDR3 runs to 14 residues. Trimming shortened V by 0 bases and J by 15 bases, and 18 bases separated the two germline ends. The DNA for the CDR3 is TGTGCCAGCAGTGAAGCAATGGGGGACCCTTTAAGGTTCTTC. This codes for CASSEAMGDPLRFF.

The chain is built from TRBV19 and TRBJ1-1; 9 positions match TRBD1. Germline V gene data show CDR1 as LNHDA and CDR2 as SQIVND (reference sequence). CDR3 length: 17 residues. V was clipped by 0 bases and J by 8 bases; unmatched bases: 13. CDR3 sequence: CASSIDSQTGGEGEAFF. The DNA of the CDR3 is TGTGCCAGTAGTATAGATAGTCAAACAGGGGGCGAAGGGGAAGCTTTCTTT.

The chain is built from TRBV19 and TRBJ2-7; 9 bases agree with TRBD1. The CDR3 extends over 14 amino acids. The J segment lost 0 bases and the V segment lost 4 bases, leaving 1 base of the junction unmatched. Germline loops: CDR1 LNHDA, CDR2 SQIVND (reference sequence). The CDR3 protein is CASSRGQGSYEQYF. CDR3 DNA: TGTGCCAGTAGTAGGGGACAGGGCTCCTACGAGCAGTACTTC.

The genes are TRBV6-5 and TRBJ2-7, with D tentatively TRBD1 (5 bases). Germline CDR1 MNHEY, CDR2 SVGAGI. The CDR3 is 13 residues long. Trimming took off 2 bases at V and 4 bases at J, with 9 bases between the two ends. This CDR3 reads CASSYRGRYEQYF. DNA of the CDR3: TGTGCCAGCAGTTACAGGGGCAGGTACGAGCAGTACTTC.

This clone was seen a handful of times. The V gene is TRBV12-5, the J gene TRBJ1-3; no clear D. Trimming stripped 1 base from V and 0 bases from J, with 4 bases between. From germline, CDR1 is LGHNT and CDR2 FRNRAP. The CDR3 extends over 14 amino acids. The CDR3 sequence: CASGLGVSGNTIYF. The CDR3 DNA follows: TGTGCTAGTGGTTTGGGGGTCTCTGGAAACACCATATATTTT.

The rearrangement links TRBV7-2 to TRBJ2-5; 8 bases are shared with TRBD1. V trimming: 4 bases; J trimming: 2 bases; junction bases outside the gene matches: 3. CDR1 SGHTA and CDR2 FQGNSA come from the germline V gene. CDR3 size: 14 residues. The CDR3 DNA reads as TGTGCCAGCAGCTCATGGACAGGGCAAGAGACCCAGTACTTC. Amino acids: CASSSWTGQETQYF.

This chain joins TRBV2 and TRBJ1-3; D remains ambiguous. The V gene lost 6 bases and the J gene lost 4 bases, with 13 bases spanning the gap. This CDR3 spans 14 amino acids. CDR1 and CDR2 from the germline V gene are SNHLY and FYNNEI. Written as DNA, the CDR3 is TGTGCCAGCAGAAGGCGGGGAATCGGAAACACCATATATTTT. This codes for CASRRRGIGNTIYF.

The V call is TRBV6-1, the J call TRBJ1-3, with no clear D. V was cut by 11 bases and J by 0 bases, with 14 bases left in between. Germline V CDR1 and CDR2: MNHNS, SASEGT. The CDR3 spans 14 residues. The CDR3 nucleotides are TGTGCCTCCCAAGGGAGCGGCTCTGGAAACACCATATATTTT. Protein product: CASQGSGSGNTIYF.

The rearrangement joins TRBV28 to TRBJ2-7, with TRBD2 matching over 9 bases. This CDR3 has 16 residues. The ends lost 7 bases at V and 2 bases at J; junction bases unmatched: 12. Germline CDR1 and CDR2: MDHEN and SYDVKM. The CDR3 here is CASMIVSAGGTYEQYF. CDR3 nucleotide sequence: TGTGCCAGCATGATCGTATCGGCGGGAGGGACCTACGAGCAGTACTTC. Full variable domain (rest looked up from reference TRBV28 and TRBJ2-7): DVKVTQSSRYLVKRTGEKVFLECVQDMDHENMFWYRQDPGLGLRLIYFSYDVKMKEKGDIPEGYSVSREKKERFSLILESASTNQTSMYLCASMIVSAGGTYEQYFGPGTRLTVT.

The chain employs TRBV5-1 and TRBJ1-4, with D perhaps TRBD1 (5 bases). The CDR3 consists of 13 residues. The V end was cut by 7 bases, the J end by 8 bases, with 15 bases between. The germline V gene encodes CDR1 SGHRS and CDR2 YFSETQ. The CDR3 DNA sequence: TGCGCCAGCCGAGGGGTTCGAGGGGAAAAACTGTTTTTT. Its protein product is CASRGVRGEKLFF.

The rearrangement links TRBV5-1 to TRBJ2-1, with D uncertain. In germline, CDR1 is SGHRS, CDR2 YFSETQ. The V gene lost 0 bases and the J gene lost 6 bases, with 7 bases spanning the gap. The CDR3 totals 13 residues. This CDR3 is CASSLGSPNEQFF. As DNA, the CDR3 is TGCGCCAGCAGCTTGGGATCCCCCAATGAGCAGTTCTTC.

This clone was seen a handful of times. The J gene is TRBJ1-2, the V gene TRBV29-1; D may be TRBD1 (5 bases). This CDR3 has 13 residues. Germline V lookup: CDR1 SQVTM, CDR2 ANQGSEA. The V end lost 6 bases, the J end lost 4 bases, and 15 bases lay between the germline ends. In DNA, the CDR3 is TGCAGCGTCGGGACCGTCGGGGTCTATGGCTACACCTTC. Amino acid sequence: CSVGTVGVYGYTF.

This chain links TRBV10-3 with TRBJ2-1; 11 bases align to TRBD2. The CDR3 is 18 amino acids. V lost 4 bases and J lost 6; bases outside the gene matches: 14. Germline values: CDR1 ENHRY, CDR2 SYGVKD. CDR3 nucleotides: TGTGCCATCAGTGGCCAAACTAGCGGGAGCGGAGGAGGCAATGAGCAGTTCTTC. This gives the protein CAISGQTSGSGGGNEQFF.

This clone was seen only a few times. CDR3 coding DNA: TGCGCCAGCAGTGCAGGGAACACCGGGGAGCTGTTTTTT. It specifies CASSAGNTGELFF. The chain uses TRBV10-1 and TRBJ2-2; D is uncertain. The CDR3 spans 13 residues. V shed 4 bases and J shed 1 base, with 4 bases lying between them. Germline CDR1 WNHNN, CDR2 SYGVQD (reference sequence).

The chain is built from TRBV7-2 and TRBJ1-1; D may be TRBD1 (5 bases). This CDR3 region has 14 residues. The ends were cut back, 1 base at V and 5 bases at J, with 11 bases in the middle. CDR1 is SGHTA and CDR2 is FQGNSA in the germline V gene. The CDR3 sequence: CASSLVGAGTEAFF. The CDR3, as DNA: TGTGCCAGCAGCTTAGTCGGGGCGGGTACTGAAGCTTTCTTT.

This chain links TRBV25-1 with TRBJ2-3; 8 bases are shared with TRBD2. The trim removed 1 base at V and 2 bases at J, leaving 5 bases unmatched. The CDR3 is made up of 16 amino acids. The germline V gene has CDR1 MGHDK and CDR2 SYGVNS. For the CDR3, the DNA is TGTGCCAGCAGTGAATTTTCTAGCGGGTACACAGATACGCAGTATTTT. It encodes CASSEFSSGYTDTQYF.

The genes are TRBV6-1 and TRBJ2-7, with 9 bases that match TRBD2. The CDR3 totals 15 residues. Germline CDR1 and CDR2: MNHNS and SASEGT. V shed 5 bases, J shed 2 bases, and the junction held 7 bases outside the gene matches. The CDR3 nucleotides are TGTGCCAGCAGTACGAGACTAGCGGCGGCCTACGAGCAGTACTTC. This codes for CASSTRLAAAYEQYF.